This TCR beta chain was captured in a study of blood T cell repertoires in COVID-19. Turning to the study itself: Collection of acute and convalescent COVID-19 samples took place in the United States, Italy and Spain. PBMCs, B-cell-depleted T cells, or T cells were the source of the cDNA or gDNA that made up the material.

The germline V gene has CDR1 SEHNR and CDR2 FQNEAQ (reference sequence). V lost 6 bases to trimming and J lost 7 bases; unmatched junction nucleotides: 12. There are 15 residues in the CDR3. Methods used by the authors: Amplification with reference gene primers provided the estimates of nucleated cell counts. Libraries were prepared by immunoSEQ multiplex PCR; TCRdb keeps only in-frame clonotypes and omits some of them. The V and J calls and clone size were taken over from that table, and D and trimming were inferred from the DNA. The sample records about 27,000 clones, approximately 82% being singletons.

The gene calls are TRBV7-9 and TRBJ2-1; the match to TRBD1 covers 7 bases. This clonotype originated in a man aged 70-80 years with acute or convalescent COVID-19. The specimen sequenced was peripheral blood. The CDR3 reads CASSSVNRGLNEQFF. CDR3 coding DNA: TGTGCCAGCAGTTCGGTCAACAGGGGTTTGAATGAGCAGTTCTTC.